The clone carrying this T cell receptor beta chain was seen only a few times. TCRdb independently ran MiXCR on the 5' RACE reads; one entry per CDR3 protein. The sample lists some 97,000 distinct CDR3 sequences, 4.5% to 6% occurring once. The sample belongs to a study of T cells after yellow fever vaccination. The CDR3 covers 15 residues. CDR1 and CDR2 from the germline V gene are MGHRA and YSYEKL. V shed 8 bases and J shed 5 bases, with 19 bases lying between them. This TCR derives from a man between 18 and 35 years old who received the YFV17D yellow fever vaccine. The starting material was CD8+ T cells sorted from PBMCs, obtained 10 days after the yellow fever booster vaccination. The rearrangement joins TRBV4-1 to TRBJ2-1; D assignment may be TRBD1 or TRBD2 (6 bases each). The CDR3 protein is CASALFGGPDNEQFF. The CDR3 region has the DNA TGCGCCAGCGCCCTTTTCGGGGGCCCTGACAATGAGCAGTTCTTC.